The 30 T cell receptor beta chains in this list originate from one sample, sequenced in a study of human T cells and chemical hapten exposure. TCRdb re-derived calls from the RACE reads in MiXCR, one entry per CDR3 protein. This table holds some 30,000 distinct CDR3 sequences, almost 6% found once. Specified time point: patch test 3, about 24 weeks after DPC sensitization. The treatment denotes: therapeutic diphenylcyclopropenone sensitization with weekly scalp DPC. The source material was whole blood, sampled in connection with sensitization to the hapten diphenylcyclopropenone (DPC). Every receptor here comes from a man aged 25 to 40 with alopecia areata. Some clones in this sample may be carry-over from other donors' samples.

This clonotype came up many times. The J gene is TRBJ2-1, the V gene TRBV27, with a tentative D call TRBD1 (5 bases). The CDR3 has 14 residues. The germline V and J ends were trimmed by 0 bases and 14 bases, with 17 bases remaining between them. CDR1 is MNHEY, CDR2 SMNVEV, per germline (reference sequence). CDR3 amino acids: CASSLSQGYPLEFF. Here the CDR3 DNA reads TGTGCCAGCAGTTTATCGCAGGGTTATCCGTTGGAGTTCTTC.

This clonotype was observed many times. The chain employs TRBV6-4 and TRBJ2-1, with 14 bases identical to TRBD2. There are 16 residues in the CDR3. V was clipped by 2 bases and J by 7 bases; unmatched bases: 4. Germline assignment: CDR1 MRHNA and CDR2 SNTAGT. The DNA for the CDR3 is TGTGCCAGCAGTGACAGGGGACTAGCGGGGGTTAATGAGCAGTTCTTC. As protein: CASSDRGLAGVNEQFF.

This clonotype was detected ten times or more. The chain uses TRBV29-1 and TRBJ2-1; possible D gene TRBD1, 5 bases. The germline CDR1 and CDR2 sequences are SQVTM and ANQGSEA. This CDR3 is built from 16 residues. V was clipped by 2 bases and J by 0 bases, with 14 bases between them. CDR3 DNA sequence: TGCAGCGTTGAAAGGTCAGGGTATAGCTCCTACAATGAGCAGTTCTTC. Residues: CSVERSGYSSYNEQFF.

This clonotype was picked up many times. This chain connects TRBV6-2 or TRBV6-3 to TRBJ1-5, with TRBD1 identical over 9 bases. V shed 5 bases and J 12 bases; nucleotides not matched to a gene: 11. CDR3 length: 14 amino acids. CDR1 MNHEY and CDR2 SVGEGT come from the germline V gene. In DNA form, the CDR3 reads TGTGCCAGCAGTAGGACAGGGGCTCCCACGCTCCAGCATTTT. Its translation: CASSRTGAPTLQHF.

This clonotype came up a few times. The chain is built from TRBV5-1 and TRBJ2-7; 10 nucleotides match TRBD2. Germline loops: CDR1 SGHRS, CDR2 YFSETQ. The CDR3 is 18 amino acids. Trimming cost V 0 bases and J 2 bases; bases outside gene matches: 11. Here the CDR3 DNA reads TGCGCCAGCAGCTTGGTCCTAGCGGGAGAATTTGGAACCTACGAGCAGTACTTC. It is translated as CASSLVLAGEFGTYEQYF.

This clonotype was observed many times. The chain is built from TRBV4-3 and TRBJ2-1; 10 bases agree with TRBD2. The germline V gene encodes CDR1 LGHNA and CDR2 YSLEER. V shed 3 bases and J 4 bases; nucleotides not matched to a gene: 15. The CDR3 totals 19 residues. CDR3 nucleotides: TGCGCCAGCAGCCAGACGGCTAGCGGGGGCCTCGGGACGTACAATGAGCAGTTCTTC. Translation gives CASSQTASGGLGTYNEQFF.

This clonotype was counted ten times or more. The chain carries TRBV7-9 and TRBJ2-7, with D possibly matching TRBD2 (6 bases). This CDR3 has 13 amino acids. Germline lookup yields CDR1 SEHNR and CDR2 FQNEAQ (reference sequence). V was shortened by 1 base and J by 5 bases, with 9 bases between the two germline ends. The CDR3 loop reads CASSLGGVDEQYF. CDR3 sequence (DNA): TGTGCCAGCAGCTTAGGCGGGGTAGACGAGCAGTACTTC.

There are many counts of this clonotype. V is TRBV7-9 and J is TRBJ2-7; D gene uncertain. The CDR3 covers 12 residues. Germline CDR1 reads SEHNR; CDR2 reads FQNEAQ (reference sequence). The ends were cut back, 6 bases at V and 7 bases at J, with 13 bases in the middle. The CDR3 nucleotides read TGTGCCAGCAGTCCCGAATACGAGGAGCAGTACTTC. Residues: CASSPEYEEQYF.

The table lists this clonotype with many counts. The CDR3 DNA reads as TGTGCCAGCAGCTTAGTGACTAGCGGGACGTACGAGCAGTACTTC. This encodes CASSLVTSGTYEQYF. The V and J genes are TRBV7-9 and TRBJ2-7; 11 bases match TRBD2. CDR3 length equals 15 residues. Trimming removed 1 base from V and 4 bases from J; junction bases left unmatched: 3. Looked up from germline, CDR1 is SEHNR and CDR2 is FQNEAQ (reference sequence).

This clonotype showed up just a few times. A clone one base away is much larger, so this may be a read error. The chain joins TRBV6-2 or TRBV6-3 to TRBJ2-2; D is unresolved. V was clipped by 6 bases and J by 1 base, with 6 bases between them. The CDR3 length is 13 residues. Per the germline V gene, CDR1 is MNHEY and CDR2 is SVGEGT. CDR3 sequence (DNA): TGTGCCAGCAGATTACAGAACACCGGGGAGCTGTTTTTT. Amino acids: CASRLQNTGELFF.

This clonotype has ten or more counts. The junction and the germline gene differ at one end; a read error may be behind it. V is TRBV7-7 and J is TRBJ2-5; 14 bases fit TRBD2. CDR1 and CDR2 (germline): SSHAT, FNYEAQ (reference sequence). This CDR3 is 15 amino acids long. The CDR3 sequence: CASSSGLAGAETQYF. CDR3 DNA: TGTGCTAGCAGCTCGGGACTAGCGGGAGCGGAGACCCAGTACTTC. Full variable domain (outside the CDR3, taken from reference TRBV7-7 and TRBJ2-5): GAGVSQSPRYKVTKRGQDVTLRCDPISSHATLYWYQQALGQGPEFLTYFNYEAQPDKSGLPSDRFSAERPEGSISTLTIQRTEQRDSAMYRCASSSGLAGAETQYFGPGTRLLVL.

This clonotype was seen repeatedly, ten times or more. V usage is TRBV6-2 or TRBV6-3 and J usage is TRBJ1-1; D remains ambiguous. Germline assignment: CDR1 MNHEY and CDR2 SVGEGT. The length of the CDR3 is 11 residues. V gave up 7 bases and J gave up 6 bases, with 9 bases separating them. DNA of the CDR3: TGTGCCAGCAAAAGGACCTCTGAAGCTTTCTTT. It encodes CASKRTSEAFF.

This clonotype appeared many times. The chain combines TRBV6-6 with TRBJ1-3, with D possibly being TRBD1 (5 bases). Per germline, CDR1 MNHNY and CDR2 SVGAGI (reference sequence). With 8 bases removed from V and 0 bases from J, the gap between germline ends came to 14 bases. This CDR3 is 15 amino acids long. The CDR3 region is CASWGSASSGNTIYF. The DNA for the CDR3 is TGTGCCAGCTGGGGCTCGGCCTCCTCTGGAAACACCATATATTTT.

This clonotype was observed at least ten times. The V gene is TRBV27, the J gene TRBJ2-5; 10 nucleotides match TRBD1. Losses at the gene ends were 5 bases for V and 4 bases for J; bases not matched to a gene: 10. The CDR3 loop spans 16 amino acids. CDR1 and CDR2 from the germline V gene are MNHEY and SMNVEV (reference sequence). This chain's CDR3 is CASSELRQGAGETQYF. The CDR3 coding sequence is TGTGCCAGCAGTGAACTGAGACAGGGGGCCGGAGAGACCCAGTACTTC.

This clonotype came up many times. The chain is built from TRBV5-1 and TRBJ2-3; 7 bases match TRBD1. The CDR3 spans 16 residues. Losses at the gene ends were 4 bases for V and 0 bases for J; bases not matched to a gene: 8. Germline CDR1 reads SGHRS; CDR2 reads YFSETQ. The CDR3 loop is CASSLGQEPSTDTQYF. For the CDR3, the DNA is TGCGCCAGCAGCCTTGGACAGGAACCCAGCACAGATACGCAGTATTTT.

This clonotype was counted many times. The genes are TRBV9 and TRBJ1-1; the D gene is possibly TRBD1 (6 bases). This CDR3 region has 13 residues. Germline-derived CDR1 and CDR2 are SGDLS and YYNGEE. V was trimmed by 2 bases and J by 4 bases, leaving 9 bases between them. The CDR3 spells CASSVGTTTEAFF. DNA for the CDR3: TGTGCCAGCAGCGTCGGGACAACCACTGAAGCTTTCTTT.

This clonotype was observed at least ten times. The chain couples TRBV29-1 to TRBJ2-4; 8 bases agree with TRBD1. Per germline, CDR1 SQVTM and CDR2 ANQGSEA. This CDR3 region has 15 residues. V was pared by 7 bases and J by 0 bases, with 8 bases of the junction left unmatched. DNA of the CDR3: TGCAGCGCTGCAACGACAGGGGTAGCCAAAAACATTCAGTACTTC. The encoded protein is CSAATTGVAKNIQYF.

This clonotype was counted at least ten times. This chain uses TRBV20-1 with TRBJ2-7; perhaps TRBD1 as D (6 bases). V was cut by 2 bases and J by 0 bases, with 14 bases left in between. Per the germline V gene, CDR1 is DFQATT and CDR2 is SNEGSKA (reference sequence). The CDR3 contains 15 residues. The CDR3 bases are TGCAGTGCTAGACTCTGGCCAGGGGCCTCCTACGAGCAGTACTTC. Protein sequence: CSARLWPGASYEQYF.

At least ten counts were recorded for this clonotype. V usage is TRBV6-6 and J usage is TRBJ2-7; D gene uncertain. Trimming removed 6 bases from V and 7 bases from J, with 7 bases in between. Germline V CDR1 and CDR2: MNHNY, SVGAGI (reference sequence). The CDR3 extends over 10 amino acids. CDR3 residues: CASSSVEQYF. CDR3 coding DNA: TGTGCCAGCAGCTCCGTGGAGCAGTACTTC.

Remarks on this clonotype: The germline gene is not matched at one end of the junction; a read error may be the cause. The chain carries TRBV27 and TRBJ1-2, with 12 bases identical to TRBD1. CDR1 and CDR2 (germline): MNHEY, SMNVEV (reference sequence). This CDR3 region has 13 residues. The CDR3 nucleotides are TGTGCCAGCAGTCTCTCTGGGACAGGGGGCTGGTACTTC. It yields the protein CASSLSGTGGWYF.

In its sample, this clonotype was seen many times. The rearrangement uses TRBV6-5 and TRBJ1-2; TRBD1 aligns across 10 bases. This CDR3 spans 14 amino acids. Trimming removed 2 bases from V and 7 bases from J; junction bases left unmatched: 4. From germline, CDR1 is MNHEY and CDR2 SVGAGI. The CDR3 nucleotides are TGTGCCAGCAGTTACCCGGGGACAGGGGCTGGCTACACCTTC. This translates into CASSYPGTGAGYTF.

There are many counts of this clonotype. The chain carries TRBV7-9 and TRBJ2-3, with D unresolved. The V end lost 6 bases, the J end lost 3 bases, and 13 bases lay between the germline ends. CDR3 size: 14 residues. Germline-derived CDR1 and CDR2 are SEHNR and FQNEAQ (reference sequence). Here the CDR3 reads CASRGRIETDTQYF. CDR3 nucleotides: TGTGCCAGCAGGGGTAGGATAGAGACAGATACGCAGTATTTT.

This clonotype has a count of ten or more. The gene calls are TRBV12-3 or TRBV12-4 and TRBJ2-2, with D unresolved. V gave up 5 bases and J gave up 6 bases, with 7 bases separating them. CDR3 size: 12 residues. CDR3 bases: TGTGCCAGCAGTGGTGGGGCCGGGGAGCTGTTTTTT. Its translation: CASSGGAGELFF.

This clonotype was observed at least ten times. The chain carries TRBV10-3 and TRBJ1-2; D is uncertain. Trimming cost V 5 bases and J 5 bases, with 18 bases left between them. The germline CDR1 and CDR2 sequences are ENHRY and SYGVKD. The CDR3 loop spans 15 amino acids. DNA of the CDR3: TGTGCCATCAGTACCGTCGAGGTTTGGGAATATGGCTACACCTTC. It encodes CAISTVEVWEYGYTF.

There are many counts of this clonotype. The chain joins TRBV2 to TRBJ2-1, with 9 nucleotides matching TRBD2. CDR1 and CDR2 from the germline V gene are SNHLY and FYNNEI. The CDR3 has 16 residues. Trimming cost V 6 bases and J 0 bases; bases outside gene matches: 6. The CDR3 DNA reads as TGTGCCAGCAGATCTAGCGGGATTAGCTCCTACAATGAGCAGTTCTTC. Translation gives CASRSSGISSYNEQFF. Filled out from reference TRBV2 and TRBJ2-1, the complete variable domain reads EPEVTQTPSHQVTQMGQEVILRCVPISNHLYFYWYRQILGQKVEFLVSFYNNEISEKSEIFDDQFSVERPDGSNFTLKIRSTKLEDSAMYFCASRSSGISSYNEQFFGPGTRLTVL.

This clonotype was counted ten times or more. CDR3 coding DNA: TGTGCCAGCAGCTTAGCTCTAGCGGGAGGGCCCGAGCAGTTCTTC. It codes for CASSLALAGGPEQFF. The chain combines TRBV7-2 with TRBJ2-1; 12 bases fit TRBD2. V lost 0 bases to trimming and J lost 10 bases; unmatched junction nucleotides: 4. The germline gives CDR1 SGHTA, CDR2 FQGNSA. The CDR3 covers 15 residues.

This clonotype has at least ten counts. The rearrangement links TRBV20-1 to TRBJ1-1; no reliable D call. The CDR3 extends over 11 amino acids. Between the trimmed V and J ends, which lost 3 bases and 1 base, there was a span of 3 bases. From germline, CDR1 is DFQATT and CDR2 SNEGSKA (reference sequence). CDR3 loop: CSASWNTEAFF. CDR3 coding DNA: TGCAGTGCTAGCTGGAACACTGAAGCTTTCTTT.

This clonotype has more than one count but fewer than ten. For the CDR3, the DNA is TGTGCCAGCAGCCAAGAACACACGGGCTCTGGGGCCAACGTCCTGACTTTC. Its translation: CASSQEHTGSGANVLTF. The genes are TRBV3-1 and TRBJ2-6; unclear D gene. The germline V and J ends were trimmed by 0 bases and 0 bases, with 9 bases remaining between them. Germline CDR1 and CDR2: LGHDT and YNNKEL (reference sequence). The CDR3 has 17 amino acids. The full variable domain, in which reference TRBV3-1 and TRBJ2-6 provide the parts outside the CDR3, is DTAVSQTPKYLVTQMGNDKSIKCEQNLGHDTMYWYKQDSKKFLKIMFSYNNKELIINETVPNRFSPKSPDKAHLNLHINSLELGDSAVYFCASSQEHTGSGANVLTFGAGSRLTVL.

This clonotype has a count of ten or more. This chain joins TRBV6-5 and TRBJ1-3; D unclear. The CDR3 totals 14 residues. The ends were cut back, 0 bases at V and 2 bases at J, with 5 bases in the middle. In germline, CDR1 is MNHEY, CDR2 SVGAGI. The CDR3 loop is CASSYSAAGNTIYF. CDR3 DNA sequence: TGTGCCAGCAGTTACTCGGCAGCTGGAAACACCATATATTTT.

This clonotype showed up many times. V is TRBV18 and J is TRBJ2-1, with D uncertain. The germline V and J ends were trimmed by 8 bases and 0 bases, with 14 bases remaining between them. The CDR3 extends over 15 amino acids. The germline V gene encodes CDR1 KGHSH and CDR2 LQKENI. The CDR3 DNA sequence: TGTGCCAGCCACCCGGGCGAATACTCCTACAATGAGCAGTTCTTC. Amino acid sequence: CASHPGEYSYNEQFF.